This T cell receptor (beta chain) was documented in a study of CD8+ T cells in alopecia areata. The wider study: Patients given treatment had severity scored by the percentage of scalp area affected.

Treatment denoted: oral pan-JAK inhibitor, 5-10 mg twice daily. The CDR3 consists of 19 residues. Trimming took off 1 base at V and 1 base at J, with 22 bases between the two ends. Per germline, CDR1 GTSNPN and CDR2 SVGIG (reference sequence). Turning to this clone: Its antigen remains unidentified.

Extracted RNA was reverse transcribed, and the resulting cDNA served as sequencing template. Measured with immunoSEQ multiplex PCR; TCRdb has only the in-frame clones, and not every one. The sample carries fewer than 250,000 clones, less than 50% recorded once. Study findings and constraints: For lesional scalp, especially alopecia totalis/universalis, clonality was higher than in normal scalp.

V is TRBV30 and J is TRBJ1-4, with D tentatively TRBD1 (6 bases). The receptor was derived from a human donor with alopecia areata. Sequencing was performed on CD4+ T cells sorted from blood, taken at approximately week 36, from a patient treated with tofacitinib. The CDR3 protein is CAWSDLLGGRGETNEKLFF. The CDR3 bases are TGTGCCTGGAGTGACCTTCTAGGAGGCAGGGGTGAAACTAATGAAAAACTGTTTTTT.